This T cell receptor (beta chain) was obtained from a study of cytomegalovirus exposure and HLA in healthy donors (dated 2017 in TCRdb). In terms of the full investigation: The approximately 710 repertoires of the first cohort and the 120 validation repertoires were produced on the same platform, according to a later analysis. The study aimed to test whether signatures of past pathogen exposure could be identified by cataloging public T cell receptors. A separate validation cohort of roughly 120 different subjects was used in addition to the roughly 670-subject first cohort. The study combined high-throughput TCR immunosequencing, statistical association of individual TCRs with disease status, and machine learning to predict cytomegalovirus infection status.

The donors were included in the validation cohort of 130 or so subjects, a group kept apart from the approximately 690-subject first cohort. Trimming accounts for 0 bases at V and 6 bases at J, while the number of junction bases matched to no gene is 2. Looking up the germline V gene yields CDR1 SGHTA and CDR2 FQGNSA. From its cysteine to its phenylalanine, the CDR3 spans 15 amino acids. Only the CDR3 DNA stays, 45 bases, in frame from base 1. As concerns this clone: No cognate antigen has been identified for it. No per-base quality is available; no much larger clone lies one base away.

Libraries came from the immunoSEQ multiplex PCR assay. In the paper's pipeline: A statistical classification framework was built for diagnosing cytomegalovirus status from the catalog of TCR beta chain sequences. The source is immuneACCESS, and TCRdb retained only in-frame sequences with V and J called. Part of the clones is not carried over; for the studies checked, unresolved V genes explain less than half of this, and the remainder is unexplained. Clone size and the V and J calls come from that table; the DNA yielded D and trimming. This sample has under 200,000 clones in its table, and 86% of those were observed once. Together, the top ten hold 2% to 2.5% of the sample. What the work shows at the level of the full study, not this receptor alone: While some public TCRs were present in many individuals, most TCR sequences turned up only very rarely across donors. It was suggested by the authors that the approach could potentially be generalized to other disease states and immunological phenotypes. The study gave a list of under 200 TCR beta chains associated with cytomegalovirus. A later analysis found that TCRs clustered in the first cohort also tended to co-occur in the roughly 110 validation repertoires, with approximately 93% of cluster scores above 0. The classifier was reported to diagnose cytomegalovirus status with high specificity and sensitivity in both the original and validation cohorts. All 120 or so repertoires were used to score co-occurrence in the validation cohort in a later analysis, because that analysis had no HLA typing for the cohort. A few of the identified cytomegalovirus-associated TCR beta chains were confirmed in vitro to be specific for cytomegalovirus antigens.

The chain is encoded by TRBV7-2 joined to TRBJ1-6; 7 central bases correspond to TRBD1. This TCR came from a woman aged 18-29 years in good health and CMV-seronegative. The sample taken for sequencing was PBMCs. Here the CDR3 is given as CASSLAGTANSPLHF. In nucleotides, the sequence is TGTGCCAGCAGCTTAGCGGGGACAGCTAATTCACCCCTCCACTTT.